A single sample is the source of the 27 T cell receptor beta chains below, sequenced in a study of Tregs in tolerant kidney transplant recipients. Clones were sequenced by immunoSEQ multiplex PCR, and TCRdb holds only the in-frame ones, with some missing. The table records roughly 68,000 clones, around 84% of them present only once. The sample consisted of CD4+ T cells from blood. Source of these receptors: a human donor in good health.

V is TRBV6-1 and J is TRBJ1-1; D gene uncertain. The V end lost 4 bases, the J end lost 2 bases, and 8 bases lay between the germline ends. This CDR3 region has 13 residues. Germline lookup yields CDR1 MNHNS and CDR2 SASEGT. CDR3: CASSVTDNTEAFF. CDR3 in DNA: TGTGCCAGCAGTGTCACGGACAACACTGAAGCTTTCTTT.

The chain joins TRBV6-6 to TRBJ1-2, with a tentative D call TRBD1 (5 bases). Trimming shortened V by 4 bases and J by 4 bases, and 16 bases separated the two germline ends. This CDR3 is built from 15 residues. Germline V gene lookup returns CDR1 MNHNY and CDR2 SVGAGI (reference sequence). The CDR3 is CASSFAGWMSYGYTF. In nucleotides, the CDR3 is TGTGCCAGCAGTTTCGCAGGGTGGATGAGCTATGGCTACACCTTC.

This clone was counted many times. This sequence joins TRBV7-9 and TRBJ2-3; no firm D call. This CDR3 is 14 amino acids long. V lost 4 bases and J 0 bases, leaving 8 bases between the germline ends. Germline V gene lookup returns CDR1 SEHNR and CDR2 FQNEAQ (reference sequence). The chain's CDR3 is CASSSSTSTDTQYF. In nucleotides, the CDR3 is TGTGCCAGCAGCTCGTCAACAAGCACAGATACGCAGTATTTT.

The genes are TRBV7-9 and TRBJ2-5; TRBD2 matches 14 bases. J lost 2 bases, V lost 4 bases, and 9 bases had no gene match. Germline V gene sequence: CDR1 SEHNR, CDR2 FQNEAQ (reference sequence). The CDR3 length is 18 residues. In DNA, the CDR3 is TGTGCCAGCAGCTCCGGGACTAGCGGGGGCGCCCTACAAGAGACCCAGTACTTC. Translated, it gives CASSSGTSGGALQETQYF.

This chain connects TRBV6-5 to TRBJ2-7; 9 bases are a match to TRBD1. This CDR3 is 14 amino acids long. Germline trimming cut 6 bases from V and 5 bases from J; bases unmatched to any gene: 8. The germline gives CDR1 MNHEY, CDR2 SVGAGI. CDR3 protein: CASRHLGQGNEQYF. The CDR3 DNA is TGTGCCAGCAGGCACCTGGGACAGGGAAACGAGCAGTACTTC.

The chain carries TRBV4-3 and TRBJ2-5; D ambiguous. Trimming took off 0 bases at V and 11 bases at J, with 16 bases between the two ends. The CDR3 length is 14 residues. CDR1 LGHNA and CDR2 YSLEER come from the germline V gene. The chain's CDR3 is CASSQDPQTFKQYF. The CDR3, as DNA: TGCGCCAGCAGCCAAGATCCCCAGACGTTCAAGCAGTACTTC.

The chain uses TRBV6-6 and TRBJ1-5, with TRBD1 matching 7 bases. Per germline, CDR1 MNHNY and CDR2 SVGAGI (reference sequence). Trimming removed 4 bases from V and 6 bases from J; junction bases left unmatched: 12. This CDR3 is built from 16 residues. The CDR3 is CASSSTRTGQIQPQHF. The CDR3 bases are TGTGCCAGCAGTTCCACCCGGACAGGCCAAATTCAGCCCCAGCATTTT.

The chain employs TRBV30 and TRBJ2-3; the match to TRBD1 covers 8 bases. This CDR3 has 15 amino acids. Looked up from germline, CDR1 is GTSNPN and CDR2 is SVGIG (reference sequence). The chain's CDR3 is CAVDRGGFYTDTQYF. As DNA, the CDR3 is TGTGCTGTAGACAGGGGTGGATTCTACACAGATACGCAGTATTTT. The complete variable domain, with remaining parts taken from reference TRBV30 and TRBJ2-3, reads SQTIHQWPATLVQPVGSPLSLECTVEGTSNPNLYWYRQAAGRGLQLLFYSVGIGQISSEVPQNLSASRPQDRQFILSSKKLLLSDSGFYLCAVDRGGFYTDTQYFGPGTRLTVL.

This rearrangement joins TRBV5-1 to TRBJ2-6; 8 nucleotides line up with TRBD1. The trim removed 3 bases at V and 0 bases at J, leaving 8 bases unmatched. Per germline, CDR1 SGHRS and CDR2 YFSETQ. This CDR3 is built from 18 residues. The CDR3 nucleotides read TGCGCCAGCAGCTATTATGACAGGGGATTCTCTGGGGCCAACGTCCTGACTTTC. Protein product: CASSYYDRGFSGANVLTF. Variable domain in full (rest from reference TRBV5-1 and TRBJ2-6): KAGVTQTPRYLIKTRGQQVTLSCSPISGHRSVSWYQQTPGQGLQFLFEYFSETQRNKGNFPGRFSGRQFSNSRSEMNVSTLELGDSALYLCASSYYDRGFSGANVLTFGAGSRLTVL.

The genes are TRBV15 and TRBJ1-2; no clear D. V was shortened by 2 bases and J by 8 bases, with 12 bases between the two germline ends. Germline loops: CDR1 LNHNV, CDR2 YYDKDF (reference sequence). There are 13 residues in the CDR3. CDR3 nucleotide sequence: TGTGCCACCAGCAGACTCGACTTTGAGGGCTACACCTTC. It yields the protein CATSRLDFEGYTF.

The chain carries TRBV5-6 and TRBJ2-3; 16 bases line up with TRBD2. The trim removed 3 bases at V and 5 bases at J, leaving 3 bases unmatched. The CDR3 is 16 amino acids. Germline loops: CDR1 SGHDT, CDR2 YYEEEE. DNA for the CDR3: TGTGCCAGCAGCTGGGGACTAGCGGGAGGGGTAGATACGCAGTATTTT. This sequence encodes CASSWGLAGGVDTQYF.

The CDR3 region is CASSRGTDIRETQYF. The DNA for the CDR3 is TGTGCCAGCAGCCGCGGGACAGATATTCGCGAGACCCAGTACTTC. V and J are TRBV11-3 and TRBJ2-5; D may be TRBD1 (7 bases). Trimming cost V 5 bases and J 5 bases, with 18 bases left between them. CDR1 is SGHNT and CDR2 is YENEEA in the germline V gene. There are 15 residues in the CDR3.

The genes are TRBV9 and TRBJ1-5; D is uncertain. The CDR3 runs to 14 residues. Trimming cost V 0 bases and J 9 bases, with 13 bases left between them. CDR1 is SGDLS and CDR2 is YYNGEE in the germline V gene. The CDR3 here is CASSVAPGTGPQHF. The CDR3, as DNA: TGTGCCAGCAGCGTAGCGCCTGGCACTGGGCCCCAGCATTTT. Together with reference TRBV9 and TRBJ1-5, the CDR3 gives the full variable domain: DSGVTQTPKHLITATGQRVTLRCSPRSGDLSVYWYQQSLDQGLQFLIQYYNGEERAKGNILERFSAQQFPDLHSELNLSSLELGDSALYFCASSVAPGTGPQHFGDGTRLSIL.

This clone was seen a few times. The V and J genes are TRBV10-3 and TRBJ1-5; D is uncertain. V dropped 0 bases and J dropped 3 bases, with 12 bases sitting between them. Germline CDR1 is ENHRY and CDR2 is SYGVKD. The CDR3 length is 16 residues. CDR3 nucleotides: TGTGCCATCAGTGAGTCGAGCCAGCCACTCAATCAGCCCCAGCATTTT. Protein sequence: CAISESSQPLNQPQHF.

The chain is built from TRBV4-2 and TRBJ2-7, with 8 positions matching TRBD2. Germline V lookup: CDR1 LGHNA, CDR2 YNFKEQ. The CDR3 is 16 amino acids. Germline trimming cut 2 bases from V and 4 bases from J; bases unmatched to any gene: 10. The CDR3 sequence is CASSQTDGGATYEQYF. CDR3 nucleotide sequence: TGTGCCAGCAGCCAAACCGACGGGGGGGCGACATACGAGCAGTACTTC.

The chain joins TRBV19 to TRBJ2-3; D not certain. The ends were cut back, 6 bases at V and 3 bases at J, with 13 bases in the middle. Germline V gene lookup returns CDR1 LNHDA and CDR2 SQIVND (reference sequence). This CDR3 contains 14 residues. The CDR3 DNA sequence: TGTGCCAGTAGCCTCAGGCCTCGGACAGATACGCAGTATTTT. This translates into CASSLRPRTDTQYF.

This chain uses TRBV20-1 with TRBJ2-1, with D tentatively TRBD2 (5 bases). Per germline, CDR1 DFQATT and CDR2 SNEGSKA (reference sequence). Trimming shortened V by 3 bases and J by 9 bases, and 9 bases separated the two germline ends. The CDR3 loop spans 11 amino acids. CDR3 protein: CSARVGSEQFF. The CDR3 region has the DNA TGCAGTGCTAGGGTGGGGAGTGAGCAGTTCTTC.

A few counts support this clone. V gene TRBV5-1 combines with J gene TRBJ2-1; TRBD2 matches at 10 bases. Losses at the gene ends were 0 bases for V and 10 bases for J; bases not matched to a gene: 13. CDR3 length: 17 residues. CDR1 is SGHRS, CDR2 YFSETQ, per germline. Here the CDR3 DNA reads TGCGCCAGCAGCTTGGACCCTTCAGCGGGGGGGATGAACGAGCAGTTCTTC. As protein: CASSLDPSAGGMNEQFF.

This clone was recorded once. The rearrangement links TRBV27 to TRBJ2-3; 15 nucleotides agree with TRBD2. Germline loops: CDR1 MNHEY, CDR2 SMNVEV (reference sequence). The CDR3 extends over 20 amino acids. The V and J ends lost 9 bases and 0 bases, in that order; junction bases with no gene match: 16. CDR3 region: CAREEGTSGGFPESTDTQYF. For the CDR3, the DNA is TGTGCCAGAGAGGAGGGGACTAGCGGGGGGTTCCCCGAAAGCACAGATACGCAGTATTTT.

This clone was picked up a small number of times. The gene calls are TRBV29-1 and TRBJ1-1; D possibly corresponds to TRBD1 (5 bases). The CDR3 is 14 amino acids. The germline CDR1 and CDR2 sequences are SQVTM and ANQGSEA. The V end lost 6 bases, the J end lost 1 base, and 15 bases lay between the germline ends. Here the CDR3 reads CSVIQVLWNTEAFF. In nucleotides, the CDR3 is TGCAGCGTGATACAGGTTCTATGGAACACTGAAGCTTTCTTT.

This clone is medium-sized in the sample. CDR3 amino acids: CASSAIQGSTEAFF. The CDR3 nucleotides read TGTGCCAGCAGTGCCATACAGGGGAGCACTGAAGCTTTCTTT. V and J are TRBV6-1 and TRBJ1-1, with TRBD1 identical over 7 bases. Germline CDR1 MNHNS, CDR2 SASEGT. J gave up 4 bases and V 4 bases, and 6 bases lay outside the gene matches. This CDR3 region has 14 residues.

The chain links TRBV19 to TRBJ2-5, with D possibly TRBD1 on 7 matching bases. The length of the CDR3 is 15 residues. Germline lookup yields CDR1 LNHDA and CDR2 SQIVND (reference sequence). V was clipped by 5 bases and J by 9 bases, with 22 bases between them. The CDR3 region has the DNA TGTGCCAGTAGTTCCTTAGCGGACGTTCAGGGGGCCCAGTACTTC. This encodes CASSSLADVQGAQYF.

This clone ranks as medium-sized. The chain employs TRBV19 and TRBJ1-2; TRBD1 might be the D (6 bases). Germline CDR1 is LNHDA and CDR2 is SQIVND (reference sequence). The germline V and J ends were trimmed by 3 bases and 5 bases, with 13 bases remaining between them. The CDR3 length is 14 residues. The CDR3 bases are TGTGCCAGTAGTATCAGGGGAGGGGCATATGGCTACACCTTC. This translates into CASSIRGGAYGYTF.

The CDR3 DNA reads as TGTGCCAGCACTAGCAGGGGGCCTGTGGAGACCCAGTACTTC. It translates to CASTSRGPVETQYF. The rearrangement uses TRBV11-3 and TRBJ2-5; 8 bases align to TRBD1. V trimming: 7 bases; J trimming: 5 bases; junction bases outside the gene matches: 9. This CDR3 region has 14 residues. The germline gives CDR1 SGHNT, CDR2 YENEEA.

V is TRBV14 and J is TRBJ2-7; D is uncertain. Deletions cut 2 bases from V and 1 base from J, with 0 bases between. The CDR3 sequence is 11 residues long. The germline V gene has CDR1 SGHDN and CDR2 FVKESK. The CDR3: CASSQSYEQYF. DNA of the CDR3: TGTGCCAGCAGCCAATCCTACGAGCAGTACTTC. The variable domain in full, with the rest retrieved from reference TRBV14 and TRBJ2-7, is EAGVTQFPSHSVIEKGQTVTLRCDPISGHDNLYWYRRVMGKEIKFLLHFVKESKQDESGMPNNRFLAERTGGTYSTLKVQPAELEDSGVYFCASSQSYEQYFGPGTRLTVT.

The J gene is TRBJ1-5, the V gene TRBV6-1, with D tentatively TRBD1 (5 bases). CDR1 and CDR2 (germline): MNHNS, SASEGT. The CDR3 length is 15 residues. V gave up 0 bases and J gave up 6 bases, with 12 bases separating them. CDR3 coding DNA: TGTGCCAGCAGTGAAGCGGGGGGGTACAGTCAGCCCCAGCATTTT. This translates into CASSEAGGYSQPQHF.

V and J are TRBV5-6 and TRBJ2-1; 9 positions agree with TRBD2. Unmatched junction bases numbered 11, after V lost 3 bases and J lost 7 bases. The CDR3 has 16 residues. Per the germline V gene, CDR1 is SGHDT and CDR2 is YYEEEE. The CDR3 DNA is TGTGCCAGCAGCTCCTGGGGAGCGGGAGGAGGGAATGAGCAGTTCTTC. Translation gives CASSSWGAGGGNEQFF.